This T cell receptor beta chain is from a study of graft-versus-host responses after intestinal transplantation. Study-wide points: Those patients showing graft-donor T cell macrochimerism displayed high graft-versus-host to host-versus-graft clonal ratios in allografts.

The CDR3 runs 13 residues. V lost 0 bases to trimming and J lost 5 bases, with 8 bases between them. In germline, CDR1 is GTSNPN, CDR2 SVGIG (reference sequence). The sample holds a few counts of this clone. Sorting of proliferating CFSE-low CD3+CD4+ and CD3+CD8+ responders took place after the reaction. Assay: immunoSEQ multiplex PCR; the TCRdb copy retains only in-frame clones and omits some. The repertoire holds roughly 20,000 clones, with roughly 40% as singletons. This chain links TRBV30 with TRBJ1-5; D is undetermined. The source is a human patient who received an intestinal transplant. The specimen was alloreactive CD4+ T cells from a mixed lymphocyte reaction culture, collected before intestinal transplant. Subset specified: CFSE-low proliferating T cells sorted from roughly 6-day pre-transplant mixed lymphocyte reaction (GvH or HvG direction). CDR3 in amino acids: CAWSVRTDQPQHF. CDR3 nucleotide sequence: TGTGCCTGGAGTGTAAGGACGGATCAGCCCCAGCATTTT.